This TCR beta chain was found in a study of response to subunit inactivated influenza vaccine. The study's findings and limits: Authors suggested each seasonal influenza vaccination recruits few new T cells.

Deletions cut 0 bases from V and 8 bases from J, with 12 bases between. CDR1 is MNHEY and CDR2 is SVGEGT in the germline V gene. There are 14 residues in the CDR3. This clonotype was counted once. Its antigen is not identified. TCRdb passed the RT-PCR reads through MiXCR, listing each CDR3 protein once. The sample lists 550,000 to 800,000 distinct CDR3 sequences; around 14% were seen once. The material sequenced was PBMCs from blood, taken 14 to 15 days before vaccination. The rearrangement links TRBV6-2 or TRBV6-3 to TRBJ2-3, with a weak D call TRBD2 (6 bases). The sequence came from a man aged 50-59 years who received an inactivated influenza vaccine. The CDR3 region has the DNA TGTGCCAGCAGTTACTCAACTAGCAAAGCTACGCAGTATTTT. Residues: CASSYSTSKATQYF.